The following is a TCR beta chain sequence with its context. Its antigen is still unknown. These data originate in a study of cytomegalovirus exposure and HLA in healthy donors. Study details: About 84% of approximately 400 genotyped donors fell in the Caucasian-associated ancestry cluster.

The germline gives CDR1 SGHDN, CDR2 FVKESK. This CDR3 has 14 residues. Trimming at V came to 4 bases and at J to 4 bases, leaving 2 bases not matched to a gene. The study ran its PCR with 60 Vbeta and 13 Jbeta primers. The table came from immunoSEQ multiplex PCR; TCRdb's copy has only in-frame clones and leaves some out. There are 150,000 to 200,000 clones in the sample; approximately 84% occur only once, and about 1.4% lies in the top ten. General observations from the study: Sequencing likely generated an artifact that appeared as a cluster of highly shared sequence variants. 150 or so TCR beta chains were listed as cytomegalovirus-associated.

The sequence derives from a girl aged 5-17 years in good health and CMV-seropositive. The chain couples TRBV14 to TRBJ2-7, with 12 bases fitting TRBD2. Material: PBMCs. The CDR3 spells CASSRGTSGYEQYF. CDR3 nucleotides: TGTGCCAGCAGCCGCGGGACTAGCGGGTACGAGCAGTACTTC.